The rows below give T cell receptor beta chains drawn from one sample of a study of blood T cell repertoires in COVID-19. Sequencing was performed with immunoSEQ multiplex PCR; in TCRdb, only in-frame clones are kept and a portion is missing. The sample yields 54,000 or so clones, about 83% seen once. Sequencing used peripheral blood. Receptors were obtained from a woman of 80 years or more with acute or convalescent COVID-19. Each CDR3 is given with its conserved first and last residue. D genes are given only for firm matches. The size entry is marked missing in some rows and otherwise reads once, few, many or a size class.

>.|.|TRBJ1-2|TRBV19
CASSIDRGASGYTF
TGTGCCAGTAGTATAGATCGCGGGGCAAGCGGCTACACCTTC
>.|.|TRBJ2-3|TRBV7-9
CATNPRSTRSPDTQYF
TGTGCCACCAACCCCCGGAGCACTAGGTCACCAGATACGCAGTATTTT
>.|few|TRBJ2-5|TRBV3-1/TRBV3-2
CASSQVGQGKTQYF
TGTGCCAGCAGCCAAGTAGGTCAGGGAAAGACCCAGTACTTC
>.|.|TRBJ2-5|TRBV6-1
CASSATSQETQYF
TGTGCCAGCAGTGCGACTAGTCAGGAGACCCAGTACTTC
>TRBD1|.|TRBJ2-2|TRBV12-5
CASGLDRGWTGELFF
TGTGCTAGTGGACTTGACAGGGGTTGGACCGGGGAGCTGTTTTTT
>.|.|TRBJ1-5|TRBV7-8
CASSPDEAINQPQHF
TGTGCCAGCAGCCCCGACGAGGCGATCAATCAGCCCCAGCATTTT
>.|.|TRBJ2-1|TRBV18
CASSPGQGSYNEQFF
TGTGCCAGCTCACCAGGGCAGGGGTCCTACAATGAGCAGTTCTTC
>.|.|TRBJ2-3|TRBV19
CASSISSGSTDTQYF
TGTGCCAGTAGTATTTCTTCGGGGAGCACAGATACGCAGTATTTT
>TRBD1|.|TRBJ2-1|TRBV28
CASRTGTGGRNEQFF
TGTGCCAGCAGAACCGGGACAGGGGGAAGAAATGAGCAGTTCTTC
>.|.|TRBJ2-1|TRBV28
CASSLQGYNEQFF
TGTGCCAGCAGCCTACAGGGATACAATGAGCAGTTCTTC
>.|.|TRBJ1-4|TRBV5-1
CASSLDRTATNEKLFF
TGCGCCAGCAGCTTGGACAGAACTGCAACTAATGAAAAACTGTTTTTT
>.|.|TRBJ2-7|TRBV11-1
CASSPGTYEQYF
TGTGCCAGCAGCCCCGGTACCTACGAGCAGTACTTC
>TRBD1|.|TRBJ1-2|TRBV4-1
CASSQPTGAGYTF
TGCGCCAGCAGCCAACCGACAGGGGCCGGCTACACCTTC
>.|.|TRBJ1-2|TRBV24-1
CATSDSGAGGYTF
TGTGCCACCAGTGATTCAGGGGCAGGAGGCTACACCTTC
>TRBD1|.|TRBJ2-5|TRBV24-1
CATSNGVTGGGETQYF
TGTGCCACCAGTAACGGGGTGACAGGGGGGGGAGAGACCCAGTACTTC
>.|.|TRBJ2-3|TRBV3-1/TRBV3-2
CASSQDGVRDTQYF
TGTGCCAGCAGCCAAGACGGAGTACGAGATACGCAGTATTTT
>TRBD1|.|TRBJ1-2|TRBV27
CASSLQGTYGYTF
TGTGCCAGCAGTCTACAGGGGACCTATGGCTACACCTTC
>TRBD1|.|TRBJ2-4|TRBV6-4
CASSDGQAGIQYF
TGTGCCAGCAGCGACGGACAGGCAGGCATTCAGTACTTC
>.|.|TRBJ1-2|TRBV6-5
CASNSDGYTF
TGTGCCAGCAACAGTGATGGCTACACCTTC
>.|once|TRBJ2-3|TRBV5-8
CASSPTAGDTQYF
TGTGCCAGCAGCCCAACGGCGGGAGATACGCAGTATTTT
>TRBD1|few|TRBJ1-2|TRBV10-3
CAITPDREGRGYGYTF
TGTGCCATCACCCCGGACAGGGAGGGGCGAGGCTATGGCTACACCTTC
>.|.|TRBJ1-4|TRBV6-5
CASSHRVEHEKLFF
TGTGCCAGCAGCCACAGGGTGGAACATGAAAAACTGTTTTTT
>.|.|TRBJ2-5|TRBV7-2
CASSSWGGETQYF
TGTGCCAGCAGCTCGTGGGGCGGAGAGACCCAGTACTTC
>TRBD2|.|TRBJ2-3|TRBV2
CASNPSGRSDTQYF
TGTGCCAGTAACCCTAGCGGGAGGTCAGATACGCAGTATTTT
>.|.|TRBJ2-7|TRBV11-3
CASSLVSGSYEQYF
TGTGCCAGCAGCTTAGTTTCTGGCAGCTACGAGCAGTACTTC
>.|.|TRBJ1-4|TRBV4-1
CASSQESGGGQKLFF
TGCGCCAGCAGCCAAGAATCGGGGGGCGGCCAAAAACTGTTTTTT
>.|.|TRBJ2-2|TRBV6-5
CASRPDWATGELFF
TGTGCCAGCAGACCGGACTGGGCCACCGGGGAGCTGTTTTTT
>.|few|TRBJ2-1|TRBV29-1
CSVGSRRGNYNEQFF
TGCAGCGTGGGGTCCCGTAGAGGGAACTACAATGAGCAGTTCTTC
>.|once|TRBJ2-5|TRBV7-6
CASSLGAVETQYF
TGTGCCAGCAGCTTAGGAGCGGTAGAGACCCAGTACTTC
>TRBD1|.|TRBJ1-6|TRBV6-5
CASSQGQINSPLHF
TGTGCCAGCAGTCAGGGACAGATTAATTCACCCCTCCACTTT
>.|.|TRBJ2-7|TRBV19
CASNPGGSYEQYF
TGTGCCAGTAATCCTGGGGGGTCCTACGAGCAGTACTTC
>TRBD2|.|TRBJ2-5|TRBV19
CASSLGLAAIETQYF
TGTGCCAGTAGTCTTGGACTAGCGGCAATCGAGACCCAGTACTTC
>TRBD1|once|TRBJ1-1|TRBV28
CASSLLGQGGAFF
TGTGCCAGCAGTCTCCTGGGACAGGGTGGAGCTTTCTTT
>.|.|TRBJ1-2|TRBV6-5
CASSYDGNYGYTF
TGTGCCAGCAGTTACGACGGGAACTATGGCTACACCTTC
>TRBD1|.|TRBJ1-1|TRBV5-6
CASSWGPTGGNTEAFF
TGTGCCAGCAGCTGGGGGCCGACAGGGGGCAACACTGAAGCTTTCTTT
>.|.|TRBJ2-3|TRBV11-2
CASSWGRAGQYF
TGTGCCAGCAGCTGGGGCAGGGCCGGGCAGTATTTT
>TRBD1|.|TRBJ2-2|TRBV7-8
CASSTRNDRQGKGTGELFF
TGTGCCAGCAGCACTCGAAACGATCGACAGGGGAAAGGCACCGGGGAGCTGTTTTTT
>.|.|TRBJ1-4|TRBV18
CASSQGATNEKLFF
TGTGCCAGCTCTCAGGGCGCAACTAATGAAAAACTGTTTTTT
>TRBD2|.|TRBJ2-1|TRBV11-2
CASSLGRGGRSYNEQFF
TGTGCCAGCAGCCTGGGGCGGGGGGGCCGCTCCTACAATGAGCAGTTCTTC
>.|.|TRBJ1-5|TRBV6-5
CASREDPLPQHF
TGTGCCAGTCGGGAGGACCCTCTTCCCCAGCATTTT
>TRBD1|.|TRBJ1-3|TRBV11-3
CASSRDRTWGNTIYF
TGTGCCAGCAGCCGGGACAGGACCTGGGGAAACACCATATATTTT
>TRBD1|.|TRBJ1-5|TRBV18
CASSRDRGQDQPQHF
TGTGCCAGCTCACGCGACAGGGGGCAGGATCAGCCCCAGCATTTT
>TRBD2|few|TRBJ2-1|TRBV30
CAWSAPIGRARKQFF
TGTGCCTGGAGTGCTCCCATCGGGAGGGCCAGAAAGCAGTTCTTC
>TRBD2|.|TRBJ2-1|TRBV9
CASSVGLAVSYNEQFF
TGTGCCAGCAGCGTAGGGCTAGCGGTCTCCTACAATGAGCAGTTCTTC
>.|medium-sized|TRBJ1-5|TRBV12-3/TRBV12-4
CASRQGSQPQHF
TGTGCCAGCAGGCAGGGGTCTCAGCCCCAGCATTTT
>TRBD2|.|TRBJ2-5|TRBV5-8
CASSPGLAGGLQETQYF
TGTGCCAGCAGCCCGGGACTAGCGGGGGGGTTACAAGAGACCCAGTACTTC
>.|.|TRBJ1-2|TRBV18
CASSPLGQYAYGYTF
TGTGCCAGCTCACCCCTCGGACAGTACGCCTATGGCTACACCTTC
>TRBD1|once|TRBJ2-5|TRBV2
CASRHKTGVQETQYF
TGTGCCAGCAGGCACAAAACAGGGGTCCAAGAGACCCAGTACTTC
>.|.|TRBJ2-5|TRBV7-7
CASSFGGVQETQYF
TGTGCTAGCAGCTTCGGCGGAGTACAAGAGACCCAGTACTTC
>.|.|TRBJ1-3|TRBV18
CASSPPNWATLSGNTIYF
TGTGCCAGCTCACCGCCTAATTGGGCAACCTTGTCTGGAAACACCATATATTTT
>TRBD1|.|TRBJ1-5|TRBV6-1
CASSDTGGQPQHF
TGTGCCAGCAGTGACACAGGGGGTCAGCCCCAGCATTTT
>.|.|TRBJ1-2|TRBV10-3
CAISEQGDYGYTF
TGTGCCATCAGTGAACAGGGAGACTATGGCTACACCTTC
>.|.|TRBJ1-2|TRBV12-3/TRBV12-4
CASGGLYGYTF
TGTGCCAGCGGGGGGTTGTATGGCTACACCTTC
>TRBD1|.|TRBJ1-2|TRBV19
CASSLGQGAYGYTF
TGTGCCAGTAGTCTTGGACAGGGGGCGTATGGCTACACCTTC
>.|few|TRBJ1-5|TRBV6-1
CASSEVAGPQPQHF
TGTGCCAGCAGTGAGGTGGCGGGACCTCAGCCCCAGCATTTT